This T cell receptor (beta chain) came from a study of CD8 T cells in Susac syndrome. General observations from the study: The CD4+ T cell repertoire of patients with Susac syndrome showed no detectable clonal expansion.

In regard to this clonotype: Its antigen is still unknown.

The sequenced target, TCR beta, came from blood CD8+ and CD4+ T cells. The recently defined diagnostic criteria for definite or probable disease were met by the Susac syndrome patients. An input of roughly 0.5 to 1 ug of RNA was subjected to reverse transcription using random hexamers. Amplification of TCR beta CDR3 across 54 Vbeta and 13 Jbeta was performed with immunoSEQ multiplex PCR. One entry per CDR3 protein, called by TCRdb with MiXCR from the immunoSEQ multiplex PCR reads. The sample lists 150,000 or so distinct CDR3 sequences; approximately 95% were seen once. Trimming stripped 2 bases from V and 5 bases from J, with 10 bases between. The CDR3 runs to 14 residues. Germline V gene lookup returns CDR1 LNHNV and CDR2 YYDKDF (reference sequence).

This chain joins TRBV15 and TRBJ1-5; D perhaps matches TRBD1 (5 bases). This clonotype originated in a human donor with Susac syndrome. Sequenced sample: CD4+ T cells from PBMCs. Here the CDR3 DNA reads TGTGCCACCAGCAGAAAAACAGGCGATCAGCCCCAGCATTTT. As protein: CATSRKTGDQPQHF.